This T cell receptor (beta chain) was sequenced for a study of T cell repertoires in cytomegalovirus infection (dated by TCRdb to between 2017 and 2020). For the wider study: Alongside well-studied HLA-B-restricted epitopes, the peptide stimulations were aimed at recently identified HLA-C-restricted CMV epitopes, whose presentation resists viral immunomodulation. Because public TCR beta signatures pointed to carriage of CMV infection together with the matching HLA type, the HLA type of each donor mattered for the analysis.

A note on this clonotype: What antigen it recognizes has not been identified. No clone much larger than this one lies a single base away; base qualities are absent.

Here is what the overall study found, with its caveats: The ex vivo response was dominated by HLA-C-restricted CMV-specific TCR beta clonotypes, which also provided the single most frequent clonotype in two of eight donors. Carriers of CMV infection plus the relevant HLA type were discriminated by the cumulative frequency of public TCR beta family members in the study cohort and in an independent roughly 380-donor cohort.

Sequenced using an Illumina HiSeq 1500. In TCRdb, the public reads were trimmed at Q25 with fastp and aligned with MiXCR, with productive beta chains retained. Each record represents a unique CDR3 protein, reported with the most common genes and DNA among its rows. The sample table shows hundreds of thousands of distinct CDR3 sequences, and about 29% are seen once. Approximately 20% of the sample belongs to the ten largest clones. In light of the paper, this sample's treatment or condition label describes: in vitro stimulation with specific CMV peptide epitopes to enrich CMV-specific T cells. The CDR3 runs 15 residues from the cysteine to the phenylalanine. Only CDR3 DNA remains: 45 bases, in frame from the first base. From a lookup of the germline V gene (reference sequence), CDR1 and CDR2 are LNHNV and YYDKDF. A distance of 10 bases separates the germline ends of V and J, which lose 1 base and 1 base respectively.

This receptor chain uses TRBV15 and TRBJ1-1, with the D gene not clear enough to name. The clonotype originates from a human donor in good health (CMV status not recorded). Some clones in this sample may be carry-over from other donors' samples. Here the sequenced sample was cultured PBMCs, taken from culture after CMV antigen stimulation. The DNA sequence follows: TGTGCCACCAGCAGAGGAAGGAACGGGAACACTGAAGCTTTCTTT. This translates into CATSRGRNGNTEAFF.